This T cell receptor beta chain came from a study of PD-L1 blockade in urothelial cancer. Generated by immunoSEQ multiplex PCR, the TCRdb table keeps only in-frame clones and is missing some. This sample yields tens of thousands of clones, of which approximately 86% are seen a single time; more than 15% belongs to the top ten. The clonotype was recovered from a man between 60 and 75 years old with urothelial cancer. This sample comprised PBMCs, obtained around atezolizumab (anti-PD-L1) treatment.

In DNA, the CDR3 is TGTGCCAGCAGTTTCGAGGGGCCTACAGGGCGGGGGTATGGCTACACCTTC. Translating it yields CASSFEGPTGRGYGYTF. The chain is built from TRBV28 and TRBJ1-2; D is perhaps TRBD1 (6 bases). Trimming shortened V by 3 bases and J by 5 bases, and 22 bases separated the two germline ends. Germline assignment: CDR1 MDHEN and CDR2 SYDVKM. CDR3 length equals 17 residues.